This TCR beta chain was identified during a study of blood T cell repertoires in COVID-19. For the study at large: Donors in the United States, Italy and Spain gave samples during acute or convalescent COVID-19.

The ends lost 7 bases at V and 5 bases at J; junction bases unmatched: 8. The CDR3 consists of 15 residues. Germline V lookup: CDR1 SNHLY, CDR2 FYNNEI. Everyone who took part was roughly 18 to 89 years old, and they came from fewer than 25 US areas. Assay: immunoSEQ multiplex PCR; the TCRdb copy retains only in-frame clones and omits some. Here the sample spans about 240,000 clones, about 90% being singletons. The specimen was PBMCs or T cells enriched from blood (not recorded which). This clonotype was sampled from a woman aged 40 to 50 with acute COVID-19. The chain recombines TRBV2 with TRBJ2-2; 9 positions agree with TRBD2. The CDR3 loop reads CASKLTSGMTGELFF. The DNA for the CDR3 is TGTGCCAGCAAGCTGACTAGCGGCATGACCGGGGAGCTGTTTTTT.